This T cell receptor beta chain was recovered during a study of identifying expanded T cells in peripheral blood. The CDR3 extends over 13 amino acids. From germline, CDR1 is MNHNS and CDR2 SASEGT. The V gene lost 8 bases and the J gene lost 7 bases, with 17 bases spanning the gap. Study observations and caveats: Clone count variance between approximately 2-week samples rose with total template count. Over about two and four weeks, about 15 and 18 clones changed, versus around 1.3 between replicates.

On this clone: Its target is not known.

Repertoires were generated with immunoSEQ multiplex PCR, while TCRdb's copy carries only in-frame clones and drops some. The sample holds some 93,000 clones, 88% seen once. The TCR originated in a person aged 18-70 years in good health. V and J are TRBV6-1 and TRBJ1-1, with D unclear. Input material: blood. The CDR3 loop is CASLPYLQIEAFF. The CDR3, as DNA: TGTGCCAGCTTGCCATACCTCCAGATTGAAGCTTTCTTT.